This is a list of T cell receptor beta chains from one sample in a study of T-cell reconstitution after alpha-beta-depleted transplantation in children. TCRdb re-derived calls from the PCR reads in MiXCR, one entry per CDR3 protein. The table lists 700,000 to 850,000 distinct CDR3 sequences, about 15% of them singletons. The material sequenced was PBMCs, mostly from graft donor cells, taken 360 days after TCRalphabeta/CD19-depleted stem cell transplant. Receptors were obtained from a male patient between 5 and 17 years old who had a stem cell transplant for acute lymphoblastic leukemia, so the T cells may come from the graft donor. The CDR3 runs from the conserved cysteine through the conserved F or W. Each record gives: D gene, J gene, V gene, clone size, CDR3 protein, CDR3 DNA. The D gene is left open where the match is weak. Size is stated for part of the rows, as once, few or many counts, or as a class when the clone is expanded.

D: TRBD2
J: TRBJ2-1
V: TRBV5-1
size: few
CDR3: CASSLTSGSYQWSYNEQFF
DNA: TGCGCCAGCAGCTTAACTAGCGGGAGTTATCAGTGGTCCTACAATGAGCAGTTCTTC

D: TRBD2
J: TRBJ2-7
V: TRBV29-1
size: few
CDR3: CSVEWRSGASYEQYF
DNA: TGCAGCGTTGAATGGCGGAGCGGGGCTAGCTACGAGCAGTACTTC

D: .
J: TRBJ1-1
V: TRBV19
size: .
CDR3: CATTQGLQNTEAFF
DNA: TGTGCCACCACACAGGGCTTACAGAACACTGAAGCTTTCTTT

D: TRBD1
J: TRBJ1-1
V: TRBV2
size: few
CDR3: CASTRDRRAPGDTEAFF
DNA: TGTGCCAGCACTCGGGACAGGCGCGCCCCCGGGGACACTGAAGCTTTCTTT

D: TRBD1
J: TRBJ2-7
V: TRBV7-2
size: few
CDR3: CASSRRQGPYEQYF
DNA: TGTGCCAGCAGCCGAAGACAGGGGCCATACGAGCAGTACTTC

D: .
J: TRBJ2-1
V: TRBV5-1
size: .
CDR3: CASSALLGGNEQFF
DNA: TGCGCCAGCAGTGCTCTACTTGGAGGTAATGAGCAGTTCTTC

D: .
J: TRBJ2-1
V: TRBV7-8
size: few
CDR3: CASSNYRDPRRGRIF
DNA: TGTGCCAGCAGCAACTATCGGGACCCCCGGAGGGGCCGGATCTTC

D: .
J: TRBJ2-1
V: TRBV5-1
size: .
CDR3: CASSLQGRIRNEQFF
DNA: TGCGCCAGCAGCCTTCAGGGGAGGATACGCAATGAGCAGTTCTTC

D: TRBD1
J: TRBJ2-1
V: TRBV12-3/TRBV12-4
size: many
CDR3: CASSRDRGNEQFF
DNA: TGCGCCAGCAGCAGGGACAGGGGAAATGAGCAGTTCTTC

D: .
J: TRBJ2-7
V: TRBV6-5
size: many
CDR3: CASRDFNEQYF
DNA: TGTGCCAGCAGGGACTTTAACGAGCAGTACTTC

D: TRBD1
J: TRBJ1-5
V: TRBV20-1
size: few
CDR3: CSARGTGANQPQHF
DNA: TGCAGTGCTAGAGGGACAGGGGCGAATCAGCCCCAGCATTTT

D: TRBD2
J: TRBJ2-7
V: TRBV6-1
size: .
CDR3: CASSQPTSGSSYEQYF
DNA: TGTGCCAGCAGTCAGCCGACTAGCGGGAGTTCCTACGAGCAGTACTTC

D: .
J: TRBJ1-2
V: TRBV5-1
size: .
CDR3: CASSLGRTAGGGYTF
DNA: TGCGCCAGCAGCTTGGGAAGGACCGCCGGGGGTGGCTACACCTTC

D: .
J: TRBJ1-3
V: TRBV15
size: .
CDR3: CATSRDKDVRGNTIYF
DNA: TGTGCCACCAGCAGAGACAAGGACGTCCGGGGGAACACCATATATTTT

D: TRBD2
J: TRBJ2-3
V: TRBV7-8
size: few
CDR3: CASSSNSGRAVDTQYF
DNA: TGTGCCAGCAGCTCCAACAGCGGGAGGGCCGTAGATACGCAGTATTTT

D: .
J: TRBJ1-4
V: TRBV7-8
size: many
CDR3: CASSSTTTNEKLFF
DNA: TGTGCCAGCAGCTCGACAACAACTAATGAAAAACTGTTTTTT

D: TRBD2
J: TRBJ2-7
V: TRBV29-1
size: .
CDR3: CSVDQRLAGGEQYF
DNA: TGCAGCGTCGATCAAAGACTAGCGGGAGGAGAGCAGTACTTC

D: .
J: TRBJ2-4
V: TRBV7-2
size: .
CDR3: CASSSGGLSKNIQYF
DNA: TGTGCCAGCAGCTCAGGCGGGTTATCCAAAAACATTCAGTACTTC

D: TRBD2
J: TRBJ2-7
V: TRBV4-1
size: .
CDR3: CASSQSFRGLAVYEQYF
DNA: TGCGCCAGCAGCCAATCCTTCAGGGGACTAGCGGTCTACGAGCAGTACTTC

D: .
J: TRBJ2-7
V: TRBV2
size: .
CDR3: CASRGGNAYEQYF
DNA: TGTGCCAGCAGAGGAGGTAACGCGTACGAGCAGTACTTC

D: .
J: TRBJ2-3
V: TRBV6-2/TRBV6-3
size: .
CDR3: CASSSPGRITDTQYF
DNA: TGTGCCAGCAGCTCTCCGGGACGGATTACAGATACGCAGTATTTT

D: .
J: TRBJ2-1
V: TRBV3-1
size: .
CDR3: CASSQGDRSYNEQFF
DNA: TGTGCCAGCAGCCAAGGGGATCGGTCCTACAATGAGCAGTTCTTC